This T cell receptor (beta chain) was retrieved from a study of cytomegalovirus exposure and HLA in healthy donors. Study information: Earlier findings included 90 million to 120 million unique TCR beta sequences obtained from 170 million or so T cells.

Vbeta (60) and Jbeta (13) primers were used in the PCR. Libraries were prepared by immunoSEQ multiplex PCR; TCRdb keeps only in-frame clonotypes and omits some of them. Of over 50,000 clones in the sample, approximately 80% were seen once. The germline V gene has CDR1 MDHEN and CDR2 SYDVKM. The CDR3 has 14 amino acids. Trimming removed 2 bases from V and 6 bases from J, with 13 bases in between. Note on this clone: Antigen specificity is unknown.

General study points: Overall, roughly 170 TCR beta chains were annotated as cytomegalovirus-associated.

Sample: PBMCs. This chain connects TRBV28 to TRBJ1-2; a weak D match, TRBD1 (6 bases). The clonotype originates from a female donor in good health and CMV-seronegative. CDR3 DNA sequence: TGTGCCAGCAGTTTAGTTAGAGGGGGAAATGGCTACACCTTC. Translation gives CASSLVRGGNGYTF.